The entry that follows covers one T cell receptor beta chain sequence. As yet, its antigen is unknown. The sample belongs to a study of identical twins. General study findings and limits: High-abundance cord blood beta clonotypes had fewer insertions; memory repertoires showed none.

TCRdb fed the 5' RACE reads into MiXCR, producing one record per CDR3 protein. Of about 520,000 distinct CDR3 sequences in the sample, under 25% were seen once. V shed 6 bases and J shed 5 bases, with 10 bases lying between them. The CDR3 length is 11 residues. CDR1 is DFQATT, CDR2 SNEGSKA, per germline (reference sequence). These data were also reused for a study on T cells expressing NK-cell markers. This second report adds: These same clonotypes (in four donors) also led the CD3+CD56-NKG2C+ fraction.

The genes are TRBV20-1 and TRBJ2-5, with D unresolved. Sequencing used CD4+ T cells sorted from blood. This TCR was sampled from a woman aged 18-30 years in good health. DNA of the CDR3: TGCAGTGCCGCCACGAGGGAGACCCAGTACTTC. This encodes CSAATRETQYF.